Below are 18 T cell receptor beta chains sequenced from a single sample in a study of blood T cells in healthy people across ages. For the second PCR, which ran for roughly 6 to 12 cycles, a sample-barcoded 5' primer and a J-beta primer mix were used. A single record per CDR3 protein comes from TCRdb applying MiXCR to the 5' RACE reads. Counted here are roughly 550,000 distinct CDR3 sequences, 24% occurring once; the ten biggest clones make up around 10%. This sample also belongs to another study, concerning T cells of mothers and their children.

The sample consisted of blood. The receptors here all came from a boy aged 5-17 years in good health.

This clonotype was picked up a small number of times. CDR3 sequence (DNA): TGTGCCAGCAGCTTTGTGGGGGGTTACGAGCAGTACTTC. This sequence encodes CASSFVGGYEQYF. The chain combines TRBV7-2 with TRBJ2-7; the D gene is possibly TRBD2 (6 bases). Germline assignment: CDR1 SGHTA and CDR2 FQGNSA. CDR3 size: 13 residues. Deletions cut 3 bases from V and 4 bases from J, with 10 bases between. Looking up the rest from reference TRBV7-2 and TRBJ2-7 gives the full variable domain: GAGVSQSPSNKVTEKGKDVELRCDPISGHTALYWYRQSLGQGLEFLIYFQGNSAPDKSGLPSDRFSAERTGGSVSTLTIQRTQQEDSAVYLCASSFVGGYEQYFGPGTRLTVT.

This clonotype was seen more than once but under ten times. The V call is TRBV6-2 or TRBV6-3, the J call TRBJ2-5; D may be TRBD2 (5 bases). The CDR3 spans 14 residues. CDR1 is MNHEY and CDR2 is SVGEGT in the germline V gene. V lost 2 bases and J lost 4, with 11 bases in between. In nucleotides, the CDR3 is TGTGCCAGCAGTTACCTTAGCGCGCGAGAGACCCAGTACTTC. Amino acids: CASSYLSARETQYF.

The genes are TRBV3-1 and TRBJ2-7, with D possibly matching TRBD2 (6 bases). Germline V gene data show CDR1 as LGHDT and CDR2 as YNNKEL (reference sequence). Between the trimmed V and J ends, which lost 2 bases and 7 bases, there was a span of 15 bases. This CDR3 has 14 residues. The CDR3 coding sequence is TGTGCCAGCAGCCAAAGGGACCACGGAGGGGAGCAGTACTTC. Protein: CASSQRDHGGEQYF.

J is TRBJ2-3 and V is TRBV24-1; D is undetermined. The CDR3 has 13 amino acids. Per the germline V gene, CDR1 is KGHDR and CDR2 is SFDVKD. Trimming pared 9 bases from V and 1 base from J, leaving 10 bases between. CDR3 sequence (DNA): TGTGCCACCGGGGATGGCGGCACAGATACGCAGTATTTT. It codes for CATGDGGTDTQYF.

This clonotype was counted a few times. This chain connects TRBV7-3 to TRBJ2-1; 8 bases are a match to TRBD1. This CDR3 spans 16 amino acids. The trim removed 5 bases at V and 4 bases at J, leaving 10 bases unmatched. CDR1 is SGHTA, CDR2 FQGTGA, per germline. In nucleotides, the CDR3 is TGTGCCAGCAGCCCTCTACAGGGGGGAAAGTACAATGAGCAGTTCTTC. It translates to CASSPLQGGKYNEQFF.

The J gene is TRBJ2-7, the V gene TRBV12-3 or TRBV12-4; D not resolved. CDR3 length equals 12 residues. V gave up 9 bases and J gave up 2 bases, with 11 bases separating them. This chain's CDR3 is CASGAFPYEQYF. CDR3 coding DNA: TGTGCCAGTGGTGCGTTCCCCTACGAGCAGTACTTC.

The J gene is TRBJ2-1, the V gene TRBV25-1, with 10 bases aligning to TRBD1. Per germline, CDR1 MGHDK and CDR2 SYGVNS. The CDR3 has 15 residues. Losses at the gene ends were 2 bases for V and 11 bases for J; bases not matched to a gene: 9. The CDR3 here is CASSEHGQGVGKQFF. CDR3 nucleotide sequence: TGTGCCAGCAGTGAACATGGACAGGGGGTAGGTAAGCAGTTCTTC.

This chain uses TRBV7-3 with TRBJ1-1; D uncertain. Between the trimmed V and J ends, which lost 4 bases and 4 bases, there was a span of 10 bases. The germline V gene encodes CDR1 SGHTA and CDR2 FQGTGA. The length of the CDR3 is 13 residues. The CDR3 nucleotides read TGTGCCAGCAGCTGGGAGGAGGCCACTGAAGCTTTCTTT. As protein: CASSWEEATEAFF.

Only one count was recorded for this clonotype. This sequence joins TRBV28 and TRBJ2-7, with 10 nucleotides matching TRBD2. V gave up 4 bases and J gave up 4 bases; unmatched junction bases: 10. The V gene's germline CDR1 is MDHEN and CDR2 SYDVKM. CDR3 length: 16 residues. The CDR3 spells CASSYFPSGSSYEQYF. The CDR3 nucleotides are TGTGCCAGCAGTTACTTTCCTAGCGGGAGTTCGTACGAGCAGTACTTC.

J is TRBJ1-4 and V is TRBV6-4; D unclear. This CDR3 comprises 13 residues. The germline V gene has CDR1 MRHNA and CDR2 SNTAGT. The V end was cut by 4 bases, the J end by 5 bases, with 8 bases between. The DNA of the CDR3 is TGTGCCAGCAGTGCCCAGGAGAATGAAAAACTGTTTTTT. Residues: CASSAQENEKLFF.

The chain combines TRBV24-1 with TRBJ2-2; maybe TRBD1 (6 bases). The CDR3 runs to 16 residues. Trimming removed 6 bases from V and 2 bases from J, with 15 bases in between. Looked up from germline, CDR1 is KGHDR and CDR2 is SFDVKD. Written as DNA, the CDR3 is TGTGCCACCAGTTTTGAACCGACAGGAAACACCGGGGAGCTGTTTTTT. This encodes CATSFEPTGNTGELFF.

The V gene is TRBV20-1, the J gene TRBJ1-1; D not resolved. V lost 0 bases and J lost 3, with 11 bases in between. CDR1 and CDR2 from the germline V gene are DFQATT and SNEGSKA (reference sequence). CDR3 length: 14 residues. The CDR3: CSARDEMSDTEAFF. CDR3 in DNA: TGCAGTGCTAGAGATGAGATGAGCGACACTGAAGCTTTCTTT.

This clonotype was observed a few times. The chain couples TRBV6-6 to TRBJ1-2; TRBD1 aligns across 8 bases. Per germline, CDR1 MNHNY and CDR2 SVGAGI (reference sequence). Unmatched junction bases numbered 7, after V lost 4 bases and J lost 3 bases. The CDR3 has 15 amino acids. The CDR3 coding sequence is TGTGCCAGCAGTTCGCCCGGGACAGGCGACTATGGCTACACCTTC. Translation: CASSSPGTGDYGYTF.

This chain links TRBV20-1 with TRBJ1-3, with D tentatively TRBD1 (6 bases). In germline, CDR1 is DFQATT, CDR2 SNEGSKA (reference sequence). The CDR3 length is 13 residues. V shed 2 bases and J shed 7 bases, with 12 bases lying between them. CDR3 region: CSARRQARNTIYF. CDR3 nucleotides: TGCAGTGCTAGACGACAGGCGAGGAACACCATATATTTT.

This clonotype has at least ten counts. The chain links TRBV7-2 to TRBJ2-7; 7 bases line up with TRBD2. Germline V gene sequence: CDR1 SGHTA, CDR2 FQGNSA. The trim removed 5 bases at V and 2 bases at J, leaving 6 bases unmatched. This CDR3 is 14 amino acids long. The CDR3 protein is CASSRGGTTYEQYF. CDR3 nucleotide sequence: TGTGCCAGCAGCCGGGGAGGGACCACCTACGAGCAGTACTTC.

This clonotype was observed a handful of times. CDR3 in amino acids: CSARLTPTGGATNEKLFF. The DNA for the CDR3 is TGCAGTGCTAGACTGACGCCCACAGGGGGCGCAACTAATGAAAAACTGTTTTTT. V and J are TRBV20-1 and TRBJ1-4; TRBD1 matches at 9 bases. Losses at the gene ends were 2 bases for V and 0 bases for J; bases not matched to a gene: 10. CDR3 size: 18 residues. Per germline, CDR1 DFQATT and CDR2 SNEGSKA (reference sequence).

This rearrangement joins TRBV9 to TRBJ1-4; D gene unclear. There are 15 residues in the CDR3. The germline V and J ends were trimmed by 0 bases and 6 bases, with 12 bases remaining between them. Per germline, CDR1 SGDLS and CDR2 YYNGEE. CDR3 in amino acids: CASSVARADDEKLFF. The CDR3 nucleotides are TGTGCCAGCAGCGTAGCTAGGGCAGATGATGAAAAACTGTTTTTT. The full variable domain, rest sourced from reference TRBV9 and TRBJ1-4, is DSGVTQTPKHLITATGQRVTLRCSPRSGDLSVYWYQQSLDQGLQFLIQYYNGEERAKGNILERFSAQQFPDLHSELNLSSLELGDSALYFCASSVARADDEKLFFGSGTQLSVL.

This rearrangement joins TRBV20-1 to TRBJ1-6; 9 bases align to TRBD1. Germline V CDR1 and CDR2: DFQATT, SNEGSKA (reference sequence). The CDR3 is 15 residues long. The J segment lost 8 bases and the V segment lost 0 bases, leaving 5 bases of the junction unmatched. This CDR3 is CSARDLGQGDSPLHF. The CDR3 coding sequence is TGCAGTGCTAGAGATCTGGGACAGGGTGATTCACCCCTCCACTTT.